Below are 2 T cell receptor beta chains sequenced from a single sample in a study of blood T cell repertoires in COVID-19. The repertoire was sequenced with immunoSEQ multiplex PCR; TCRdb's copy has only in-frame clones and lacks some. The repertoire consists of about 50,000 clones, with 76% occurring once and the leading ten covering 22%. The sequencing input was peripheral blood. These receptors all come from a man aged 50 to 60 with active or convalescent COVID-19.

V usage is TRBV29-1 and J usage is TRBJ2-3, with 13 bases lining up with TRBD2. This CDR3 comprises 16 residues. Germline-derived CDR1 and CDR2 are SQVTM and ANQGSEA. V was clipped by 6 bases and J by 6 bases; unmatched bases: 12. Here the CDR3 DNA reads TGCAGCGTCAGTGCCGGGACTAGCGGGATTGGGGATACGCAGTATTTT. Residues: CSVSAGTSGIGDTQYF.

The chain links TRBV9 to TRBJ2-3; 7 bases match TRBD2. With V trimmed by 2 bases and J by 0 bases, 3 bases remained unmatched. Germline CDR1 SGDLS, CDR2 YYNGEE. The CDR3 length is 15 residues. In DNA, the CDR3 is TGTGCCAGCAGCGTTCTTAGCGGGAGCACAGATACGCAGTATTTT. Translating gives CASSVLSGSTDTQYF.